This TCR beta chain was identified in a study of shared clonotypes between healthy human individuals. Study conclusions and caveats: Four donors shared approximately 5% of their naive CD4 clonotypes.

It was CD45RO-negative cells, positively selected for CCR7, that made up naive CD8 cells, with terminally differentiated effector memory CD45RA+ cells excluded. Deep-level settings were used for running the assay. The table came from immunoSEQ multiplex PCR; TCRdb's copy has only in-frame clones and leaves some out. The sample consists of about 2 million clones, roughly 95% of them appearing once. The ends were cut back, 4 bases at V and 0 bases at J, with 8 bases in the middle. This CDR3 has 13 amino acids. The germline V gene has CDR1 SGDLS and CDR2 YYNGEE. Comment on this clone: Its antigen is unknown. The sample carries other DNA sequences with the same CDR3.

The clonotype was recovered from a man between 18 and 29 years old in good health. Sequencing used naive CD8+ T cells sorted from blood. The chain carries TRBV9 and TRBJ2-7; D remains unclear. The CDR3 DNA reads TGTGCCAGCAGCTCAAGATACTCCTACGAGCAGTACTTC. Its protein product is CASSSRYSYEQYF.